Detailed here is one T cell receptor beta chain. The sample originates from a study of blood T cell repertoires in COVID-19. Trimming took 3 bases from V and 3 from J; bases not matched to a gene: 0. There are 14 residues in the CDR3. Looked up from germline, CDR1 is SEHNR and CDR2 is FQNEAQ (reference sequence). Cohort 3 donors were reported recovered after two negative PCRs, clearance, or symptom resolution. The table came from immunoSEQ multiplex PCR; TCRdb's copy has only in-frame clones and leaves some out. The sample holds 310,000 or so clones, roughly 87% seen once. The gene calls are TRBV7-9 and TRBJ2-2; 8 bases are shared with TRBD1. This receptor was identified in a young woman who had recovered from COVID-19. The sequencing sample was made of PBMCs or T cells enriched from blood (not recorded which). The CDR3 loop reads CASSLTGDTGELFF. CDR3 sequence (DNA): TGTGCCAGCAGCTTGACAGGGGACACCGGGGAGCTGTTTTTT.